A single sample gave rise to the 16 T cell receptor beta chains below, sequenced in a study of blood T cell repertoires in COVID-19. Sequenced by immunoSEQ multiplex PCR; TCRdb stores in-frame clones only, minus some. The table includes some 130,000 clones, roughly 80% detected once. Material for sequencing was peripheral blood. These receptors were taken from a woman in her forties or fifties with acute or convalescent COVID-19.

The V and J genes are TRBV11-2 and TRBJ1-1; 7 nucleotides line up with TRBD1. Germline lookup yields CDR1 SGHAT and CDR2 FQNNGV. The junction had 4 bases not matched to a gene; V was cut back by 2 bases and J by 4 bases. This CDR3 has 14 residues. The CDR3 DNA is TGTGCCAGCAGCTTAAGACAGGGTAGCACTGAAGCTTTCTTT. It is translated as CASSLRQGSTEAFF.

This clone was found once. This chain uses TRBV5-1 with TRBJ2-1, with D perhaps matching TRBD2 (7 bases). CDR1 is SGHRS and CDR2 is YFSETQ in the germline V gene. V was clipped by 4 bases and J by 5 bases, with 16 bases between them. This CDR3 is built from 15 residues. The CDR3 coding sequence is TGCGCCAGCAGCCTGCGGGGGCTAGCGGACAATGAGCAGTTCTTC. Translated, it gives CASSLRGLADNEQFF.

This chain connects TRBV7-3 to TRBJ2-3, with a weak D call TRBD1 (6 bases). The CDR3 is 15 amino acids. Germline CDR1 is SGHTA and CDR2 is FQGTGA. Trimming stripped 5 bases from V and 2 bases from J, with 14 bases between. CDR3 sequence (DNA): TGTGCCAGCAGCCCACTAGGGACACCCACAGATACGCAGTATTTT. Protein sequence: CASSPLGTPTDTQYF.

The sample holds a few counts of this clone. This sequence joins TRBV19 and TRBJ1-5; 7 nucleotides match TRBD1. This CDR3 is 14 amino acids long. The V gene's germline CDR1 is LNHDA and CDR2 SQIVND (reference sequence). V was clipped by 4 bases and J by 6 bases; unmatched bases: 6. The DNA of the CDR3 is TGTGCCAGTAGTACCGACAGGGAAGGTCAGCCCCAGCATTTT. Amino acid sequence: CASSTDREGQPQHF.

V and J are TRBV2 and TRBJ1-2, with D possibly TRBD1 on 6 matching bases. This CDR3 has 16 residues. Trimming shortened V by 6 bases and J by 0 bases, and 17 bases separated the two germline ends. CDR1 SNHLY and CDR2 FYNNEI come from the germline V gene. The CDR3 reads CASRSSPGATNYGYTF. The CDR3 DNA is TGTGCCAGCAGATCAAGTCCAGGGGCTACTAACTATGGCTACACCTTC.

The chain joins TRBV2 to TRBJ1-4; D unresolved. Trimming cost V 3 bases and J 3 bases, with 14 bases left between them. The CDR3 covers 16 residues. The V gene's germline CDR1 is SNHLY and CDR2 FYNNEI. This CDR3 reads CASSDLGILANEKLFF. In DNA, the CDR3 is TGTGCCAGCAGTGATCTCGGGATATTAGCTAATGAAAAACTGTTTTTT.

V and J are TRBV7-2 and TRBJ2-5; D remains ambiguous. Trimming shortened V by 1 base and J by 4 bases, and 7 bases separated the two germline ends. This CDR3 region has 13 residues. CDR1 is SGHTA and CDR2 is FQGNSA in the germline V gene. The CDR3 region has the DNA TGTGCCAGCAGCTTAGGACGAGGAGAGACCCAGTACTTC. Protein sequence: CASSLGRGETQYF. The full variable domain, completed using reference TRBV7-2 and TRBJ2-5, is GAGVSQSPSNKVTEKGKDVELRCDPISGHTALYWYRQSLGQGLEFLIYFQGNSAPDKSGLPSDRFSAERTGGSVSTLTIQRTQQEDSAVYLCASSLGRGETQYFGPGTRLLVL.

This chain connects TRBV6-5 to TRBJ1-5, with D perhaps TRBD1 (6 bases). The germline V gene encodes CDR1 MNHEY and CDR2 SVGAGI. This CDR3 contains 13 residues. V lost 7 bases, J lost 2 bases, and 9 bases lay in between. CDR3 sequence: CASTPGGNQPQHF. Written as DNA, the CDR3 is TGTGCCAGCACCCCAGGGGGCAATCAGCCCCAGCATTTT.

The chain couples TRBV7-9 to TRBJ2-3, with 7 bases fitting TRBD1. This CDR3 is built from 15 residues. V lost 4 bases and J lost 4; bases outside the gene matches: 8. The V gene's germline CDR1 is SEHNR and CDR2 FQNEAQ (reference sequence). DNA of the CDR3: TGTGCCAGCAGCTGGAGACAGGGATCATCAGATACGCAGTATTTT. Amino acids: CASSWRQGSSDTQYF.

This clone was seen a single time. V gene TRBV5-1 combines with J gene TRBJ2-7; the match to TRBD1 covers 9 bases. Germline CDR1 SGHRS, CDR2 YFSETQ. This CDR3 is built from 14 residues. V was clipped by 4 bases and J by 5 bases; unmatched bases: 7. Here the CDR3 reads CASSSGQGRDEQYF. CDR3 sequence (DNA): TGCGCCAGCAGCAGTGGACAGGGGAGAGACGAGCAGTACTTC.

CDR3 residues: CASSLVGEPQHF. The CDR3 DNA sequence: TGTGCCAGCAGCTTAGTCGGGGAGCCCCAGCATTTT. The V call is TRBV7-9, the J call TRBJ1-5; D not certain. CDR3 length equals 12 residues. CDR1 is SEHNR and CDR2 is FQNEAQ in the germline V gene (reference sequence). V lost 1 base to trimming and J lost 8 bases, with 6 bases between them.

The chain uses TRBV2 and TRBJ1-4; 7 bases align to TRBD1. Per germline, CDR1 SNHLY and CDR2 FYNNEI. The CDR3 sequence is 16 residues long. Unmatched junction bases numbered 7, after V lost 3 bases and J lost 3 bases. The CDR3 loop reads CASSDGGTASNEKLFF. The CDR3 DNA sequence: TGTGCCAGCAGTGATGGGGGGACAGCTTCTAATGAAAAACTGTTTTTT.

This clone showed up just a few times. The chain is built from TRBV25-1 and TRBJ2-1; D gene uncertain. V was cut by 2 bases and J by 1 base, with 6 bases left in between. The CDR3 spans 14 residues. Germline V lookup: CDR1 MGHDK, CDR2 SYGVNS. This CDR3 is CASSEIESYNEQFF. In DNA form, the CDR3 reads TGTGCCAGCAGTGAAATAGAGTCCTACAATGAGCAGTTCTTC.

V is TRBV19 and J is TRBJ1-5; 8 nucleotides match TRBD1. V shed 3 bases, J shed 6 bases, and the junction held 10 bases outside the gene matches. This CDR3 has 16 amino acids. The V gene's germline CDR1 is LNHDA and CDR2 SQIVND (reference sequence). CDR3 sequence (DNA): TGTGCCAGTAGTATCGAATCCAGGGGGCGCGGTCAGCCCCAGCATTTT. Amino acids: CASSIESRGRGQPQHF. Based on the CDR3 plus reference TRBV19 and TRBJ1-5, the full variable domain is DGGITQSPKYLFRKEGQNVTLSCEQNLNHDAMYWYRQDPGQGLRLIYYSQIVNDFQKGDIAEGYSVSREKKESFPLTVTSAQKNPTAFYLCASSIESRGRGQPQHFGDGTRLSIL.

The gene calls are TRBV18 and TRBJ1-2; D is unresolved. The CDR3 contains 13 residues. Germline CDR1 KGHSH, CDR2 LQKENI. V was shortened by 3 bases and J by 7 bases, with 12 bases between the two germline ends. The CDR3 DNA reads TGTGCCAGCTCACCGAAAGAAACCGGTGGCTACACCTTC. Translating it yields CASSPKETGGYTF.

This clone was seen just once. J is TRBJ1-1 and V is TRBV11-2, with D tentatively TRBD1 (5 bases). Germline-derived CDR1 and CDR2 are SGHAT and FQNNGV. The V gene lost 6 bases and the J gene lost 4 bases, with 15 bases spanning the gap. This CDR3 comprises 14 residues. The CDR3 DNA reads as TGTGCCAGCAGTCGGTGGGGCGGGGTCACTGAAGCTTTCTTT. It yields the protein CASSRWGGVTEAFF.